Listed here are 10 T cell receptor beta chains from one sample, sequenced in a study of T cells in Graves' hyperthyroidism and ophthalmopathy. RNA transcripts yielded amplified TCR beta CDR3 regions. The primer set for the first-round RT-PCR of the TCR CDR3 was HTBI. TCRdb reprocessed the multiplex PCR reads via MiXCR and lists one record per CDR3 protein. Of about 360,000 distinct CDR3 sequences in the sample, approximately 15% were seen once. The sample was blood. The receptors derive from a woman aged 18-29 years with Graves' hyperthyroidism that later progressed to Graves' ophthalmopathy.

This rearrangement joins TRBV5-1 to TRBJ2-7; TRBD1 aligns across 7 bases. V lost 3 bases and J lost 0; bases outside the gene matches: 3. The CDR3 is 14 residues long. Germline CDR1 reads SGHRS; CDR2 reads YFSETQ. The chain's CDR3 is CASSYHRGSYEQYF. CDR3 DNA: TGCGCCAGCAGCTACCACAGGGGCTCCTACGAGCAGTACTTC.

This clonotype was counted many times. The V gene is TRBV27, the J gene TRBJ2-7; 9 bases agree with TRBD2. From germline, CDR1 is MNHEY and CDR2 SMNVEV (reference sequence). With V trimmed by 8 bases and J by 4 bases, 15 bases remained unmatched. This CDR3 spans 16 amino acids. CDR3 protein: CASQQIRAGGLYEQYF. The CDR3 DNA follows: TGTGCCAGCCAACAGATACGAGCGGGAGGTCTGTACGAGCAGTACTTC.

V and J are TRBV20-1 and TRBJ2-7; the match to TRBD2 covers 11 bases. This CDR3 comprises 14 residues. The germline V gene has CDR1 DFQATT and CDR2 SNEGSKA (reference sequence). Unmatched junction bases numbered 4, after V lost 1 base and J lost 5 bases. The CDR3 spells CSARVATSGNEQYF. CDR3 bases: TGCAGTGCTAGAGTCGCGACTAGCGGGAACGAGCAGTACTTC.

The sample holds a few counts of this clonotype. This rearrangement joins TRBV27 to TRBJ2-7; the D gene is possibly TRBD1 (6 bases). Germline V gives CDR1 MNHEY, CDR2 SMNVEV (reference sequence). With 5 bases removed from V and 7 bases from J, the gap between germline ends came to 18 bases. This CDR3 has 14 residues. The CDR3 sequence is CASSPVGGSDEQYF. CDR3 DNA sequence: TGTGCCAGCAGTCCTGTAGGGGGATCGGATGAGCAGTACTTC.

This clonotype was counted ten times or more. The chain is built from TRBV28 and TRBJ2-1; 8 nucleotides match TRBD2. This CDR3 has 15 residues. Germline CDR1 MDHEN, CDR2 SYDVKM. With V trimmed by 8 bases and J by 0 bases, 6 bases remained unmatched. The CDR3 nucleotides read TGTGCCAGCGGGGAGCGGGGGAGCTCCTACAATGAGCAGTTCTTC. Translated, it gives CASGERGSSYNEQFF. The variable domain in full, completed from reference TRBV28 and TRBJ2-1, reads DVKVTQSSRYLVKRTGEKVFLECVQDMDHENMFWYRQDPGLGLRLIYFSYDVKMKEKGDIPEGYSVSREKKERFSLILESASTNQTSMYLCASGERGSSYNEQFFGPGTRLTVL.

The chain has TRBV6-5 and TRBJ1-3, with 9 bases lining up with TRBD1. The CDR3 sequence is 16 residues long. Losses at the gene ends were 0 bases for V and 10 bases for J; bases not matched to a gene: 10. Germline assignment: CDR1 MNHEY and CDR2 SVGAGI. The CDR3 loop reads CASSYSFRDRVRTIYF. CDR3 sequence (DNA): TGTGCCAGCAGTTACTCGTTTCGGGACAGGGTCCGGACCATATATTTT.

This clonotype was found a few times. The rearrangement links TRBV11-2 to TRBJ1-4; 7 positions match TRBD1. The V gene's germline CDR1 is SGHAT and CDR2 FQNNGV. The CDR3 runs 18 residues. V lost 0 bases to trimming and J lost 0 bases; unmatched junction nucleotides: 7. The CDR3 sequence: CASSLDLRGQTTNEKLFF. The CDR3 DNA sequence: TGTGCCAGCAGCTTAGATCTAAGGGGGCAGACAACTAATGAAAAACTGTTTTTT.

This clonotype was seen at least ten times. The V gene is TRBV28, the J gene TRBJ1-4; D is ambiguous. Trimming stripped 4 bases from V and 0 bases from J, with 9 bases between. There are 15 residues in the CDR3. Germline CDR1 reads MDHEN; CDR2 reads SYDVKM. The CDR3 DNA sequence: TGTGCCAGCAGTTCCGGCCGGGCAACTAATGAAAAACTGTTTTTT. It codes for CASSSGRATNEKLFF.

The chain carries TRBV5-6 and TRBJ2-1, with 7 bases lining up with TRBD2. The germline gives CDR1 SGHDT, CDR2 YYEEEE. The CDR3 runs 15 residues. After removal of 4 bases from V and 7 bases from J, the junction contained 11 bases not matched to a gene. The CDR3 loop reads CASSPGGWGKNEQFF. CDR3 DNA: TGTGCCAGCAGCCCCGGGGGGTGGGGGAAAAATGAGCAGTTCTTC.

This clonotype was found many times. The V and J genes are TRBV14 and TRBJ1-1; D is possibly TRBD1 (5 bases). V dropped 3 bases and J dropped 6 bases, with 17 bases sitting between them. There are 15 residues in the CDR3. CDR1 and CDR2 from the germline V gene are SGHDN and FVKESK. Here the CDR3 reads CASSQRGRVMAEAFF. In nucleotides, the CDR3 is TGTGCCAGCAGCCAGCGGGGCCGGGTTATGGCTGAAGCTTTCTTT.